The 24 T cell receptor beta chains reported below all come from one sample, sequenced in a study of control samples from healthy donors and cancer patients. The data were produced by immunoSEQ multiplex PCR, yet TCRdb's version contains in-frame clones alone and is incomplete. The data hold 69,000 or so clones, with 85% to 95% observed a single time. The specimen sequenced was blood. Every receptor here comes from a woman aged 30 to 39 in good health.

The rearrangement uses TRBV5-1 and TRBJ1-1; D is perhaps TRBD1 (5 bases). The CDR3 spans 13 residues. In germline, CDR1 is SGHRS, CDR2 YFSETQ. Trimming took off 4 bases at V and 1 base at J, with 8 bases between the two ends. CDR3 in DNA: TGCGCCAGCAGCAAGGGACCGAACACTGAAGCTTTCTTT. The encoded protein is CASSKGPNTEAFF.

With regard to this clone: Other nucleotide sequences in the sample specify the same CDR3. This chain connects TRBV27 to TRBJ1-5, with TRBD1 matching over 8 bases. Germline values: CDR1 MNHEY, CDR2 SMNVEV (reference sequence). This CDR3 is 16 amino acids long. V was pared by 8 bases and J by 2 bases, with 11 bases of the junction left unmatched. CDR3 in amino acids: CASSFGTGRGNQPQHF. CDR3 sequence (DNA): TGTGCCAGCTCGTTCGGGACAGGAAGGGGCAATCAGCCCCAGCATTTT.

The chain is built from TRBV6-5 and TRBJ1-1, with D possibly TRBD1 on 5 matching bases. Germline-derived CDR1 and CDR2 are MNHEY and SVGAGI. The CDR3 length is 14 residues. V was shortened by 6 bases and J by 2 bases, with 13 bases between the two germline ends. CDR3 nucleotides: TGTGCCAGCAGAGAGGACGGGGGAAACACTGAAGCTTTCTTT. Amino acid sequence: CASREDGGNTEAFF.

The chain is built from TRBV6-1 and TRBJ2-7; maybe TRBD1 (5 bases). The CDR3 sequence is 13 residues long. Germline assignment: CDR1 MNHNS and CDR2 SASEGT. Trimming took 6 bases from V and 3 from J, leaving 12 bases between them. The CDR3 loop reads CASSNQGSYEQYV. The CDR3 bases are TGTGCCAGCAGCAACCAGGGAAGCTACGAGCAGTACGTC.

This clone was picked up one time. This rearrangement joins TRBV4-1 to TRBJ2-2, with TRBD2 matching over 13 bases. The CDR3 sequence is 17 residues long. The V segment lost 1 base and the J segment 2 bases; nucleotides outside the gene matches: 1. CDR1 and CDR2 (germline): MGHRA, YSYEKL. The CDR3 nucleotides are TGCGCCAGCAGCCAAGGACTAGCGGGGGGTAACACCGGGGAGCTGTTTTTT. It encodes CASSQGLAGGNTGELFF.

CDR3 loop: CATSHDFREFGTEAFF. The DNA for the CDR3 is TGTGCCACCTCACACGACTTTAGGGAGTTTGGCACTGAAGCTTTCTTT. The chain couples TRBV19 to TRBJ1-1; no clear D gene. The CDR3 spans 16 residues. V was shortened by 10 bases and J by 4 bases, with 25 bases between the two germline ends. The germline gives CDR1 LNHDA, CDR2 SQIVND (reference sequence).

This clone has only a few counts. The chain has TRBV19 and TRBJ1-5, with TRBD1 as a possible D gene (6 bases). Trimming stripped 3 bases from V and 2 bases from J, with 17 bases between. The germline CDR1 and CDR2 sequences are LNHDA and SQIVND (reference sequence). The CDR3 sequence is 17 residues long. CDR3: CASSIRGCREGNQPQHF. For the CDR3, the DNA is TGTGCCAGTAGTATCAGGGGCTGTCGGGAGGGCAATCAGCCCCAGCATTTT.

The rearrangement uses TRBV19 and TRBJ1-5; D unclear. This CDR3 has 13 residues. In germline, CDR1 is LNHDA, CDR2 SQIVND (reference sequence). V was pared by 7 bases and J by 4 bases, with 11 bases between. CDR3 sequence (DNA): TGTGCCAGTAACTTGCGGGAGAATCAGCCCCAGCATTTT. As protein: CASNLRENQPQHF.

The rearrangement uses TRBV12-3 or TRBV12-4 and TRBJ1-2; 7 nucleotides agree with TRBD1. Trimming took 5 bases from V and 8 from J; bases not matched to a gene: 5. This CDR3 has 12 amino acids. CDR3 residues: CASSQTGNGYTF. DNA of the CDR3: TGTGCCAGCAGTCAGACAGGGAACGGCTACACCTTC.

This chain links TRBV12-5 with TRBJ2-5; 7 positions agree with TRBD2. CDR1 is LGHNT and CDR2 is FRNRAP in the germline V gene. V lost 7 bases, J lost 2 bases, and 10 bases stayed unmatched. The CDR3 consists of 15 residues. The chain's CDR3 is CASVPPRGGQETQYF. The CDR3, as DNA: TGTGCTAGTGTTCCACCCCGGGGAGGGCAAGAGACCCAGTACTTC.

This chain links TRBV5-1 with TRBJ1-1; D unclear. This CDR3 region has 14 residues. Germline V gene lookup returns CDR1 SGHRS and CDR2 YFSETQ. V dropped 3 bases and J dropped 2 bases, with 11 bases sitting between them. The CDR3: CASSWRLGNTEAFF. In DNA, the CDR3 is TGCGCCAGCAGCTGGCGGTTGGGAAACACTGAAGCTTTCTTT.

This chain links TRBV25-1 with TRBJ1-6, with no clear D. Germline CDR1 is MGHDK and CDR2 is SYGVNS. The CDR3 totals 15 residues. Trimming stripped 6 bases from V and 9 bases from J, with 18 bases between. This CDR3 is CASRASTGSGSPLHF. DNA for the CDR3: TGTGCCAGCAGGGCTTCGACGGGGTCAGGTTCACCCCTCCACTTT.

V gene TRBV18 combines with J gene TRBJ2-7; D remains unclear. Germline V gene sequence: CDR1 KGHSH, CDR2 LQKENI. The V and J ends lost 2 bases and 0 bases respectively, with 8 bases between them. The CDR3 runs to 14 residues. CDR3 sequence reads: CASSPEYSSYEQYF. DNA of the CDR3: TGTGCCAGCTCACCAGAATATAGCTCCTACGAGCAGTACTTC.

This chain joins TRBV25-1 and TRBJ1-2, with TRBD1 as a possible D gene (6 bases). V lost 2 bases and J lost 5, with 15 bases in between. Germline V gene lookup returns CDR1 MGHDK and CDR2 SYGVNS. The CDR3 contains 15 residues. CDR3 DNA: TGTGCCAGCAGTGAAGAGGTGGGGGGCCGGTATGGCTACACCTTC. Amino acids: CASSEEVGGRYGYTF.

This clone was observed a few times. This chain joins TRBV7-2 and TRBJ2-1; 7 bases line up with TRBD2. Trimming removed 3 bases from V and 4 bases from J; junction bases left unmatched: 6. The germline CDR1 and CDR2 sequences are SGHTA and FQGNSA. The CDR3 is made up of 15 amino acids. CDR3 coding DNA: TGTGCCAGCAGCTTTTGGGGGGGGACTTACAATGAGCAGTTCTTC. Encoded protein: CASSFWGGTYNEQFF.

The J gene is TRBJ2-5, the V gene TRBV6-5, with D unresolved. Per germline, CDR1 MNHEY and CDR2 SVGAGI. The ends were cut back, 1 base at V and 4 bases at J, with 10 bases in the middle. CDR3 size: 14 residues. CDR3 region: CASSYFRVGETQYF. The CDR3, as DNA: TGTGCCAGCAGTTACTTCAGAGTAGGAGAGACCCAGTACTTC.

This chain uses TRBV9 with TRBJ2-3; TRBD2 is a possible D gene (5 bases). This CDR3 comprises 13 residues. V lost 0 bases, J lost 7 bases, and 9 bases lay in between. Germline CDR1 reads SGDLS; CDR2 reads YYNGEE. This chain's CDR3 is CASSVGLANTQYF. CDR3 coding DNA: TGTGCCAGCAGCGTAGGGCTAGCAAATACGCAGTATTTT.

The chain links TRBV5-1 to TRBJ1-2; D possibly corresponds to TRBD1 (5 bases). CDR1 SGHRS and CDR2 YFSETQ come from the germline V gene. Trimming cost V 5 bases and J 4 bases, with 18 bases left between them. The CDR3 sequence is 15 residues long. The chain's CDR3 is CASSPTEQAIYGYTF. CDR3 DNA sequence: TGCGCCAGCAGTCCCACAGAACAGGCCATCTATGGCTACACCTTC.

V gene TRBV19 combines with J gene TRBJ1-4; tentative D call: TRBD1 (6 bases). Trimming took 1 base from V and 8 from J, leaving 14 bases between them. Per germline, CDR1 LNHDA and CDR2 SQIVND (reference sequence). CDR3 length: 15 residues. CDR3 sequence: CASSIAGGAREKLFF. The CDR3 DNA is TGTGCCAGTAGTATAGCGGGGGGCGCCCGCGAAAAACTGTTTTTT.

The J gene is TRBJ1-2, the V gene TRBV6-5; maybe TRBD1 (6 bases). Looked up from germline, CDR1 is MNHEY and CDR2 is SVGAGI. The V end lost 2 bases, the J end lost 1 base, and 11 bases lay between the germline ends. The CDR3 covers 15 residues. The CDR3 sequence: CASSYEAGDNYGYTF. In DNA form, the CDR3 reads TGTGCCAGCAGTTACGAGGCAGGGGATAACTATGGCTACACCTTC.

This chain connects TRBV18 to TRBJ2-1; possibly TRBD2 for D (6 bases). CDR1 is KGHSH, CDR2 LQKENI, per germline. The CDR3 runs 16 residues. V was trimmed by 0 bases and J by 6 bases, leaving 15 bases between them. The CDR3 region has the DNA TGTGCCAGCTCACCACCTCGAGGCGGGGACTCCAATGAGCAGTTCTTC. Its translation: CASSPPRGGDSNEQFF.

The sample holds a few counts of this clone. The chain has TRBV12-5 and TRBJ2-7; no clear D gene. Germline CDR1 and CDR2: LGHNT and FRNRAP. The CDR3 is 13 amino acids. Trimming left V 8 bases short and J 0 bases short, with 11 bases between. The CDR3 nucleotides read TGTGCTAGTTACTCCGGCCTCTCCTACGAGCAGTACTTC. It encodes CASYSGLSYEQYF.

V usage is TRBV11-3 and J usage is TRBJ2-2, with D perhaps given as TRBD1 or TRBD2 (6 bases each). V was trimmed by 5 bases and J by 4 bases, leaving 14 bases between them. CDR3 length: 15 amino acids. Germline CDR1 SGHNT, CDR2 YENEEA. CDR3 region: CASSPEGGSTGELFF. As DNA, the CDR3 is TGTGCCAGCAGCCCTGAGGGGGGATCCACCGGGGAGCTGTTTTTT.

The chain carries TRBV9 and TRBJ2-3, with D perhaps matching TRBD2 (5 bases). The V end lost 0 bases, the J end lost 0 bases, and 5 bases lay between the germline ends. Germline CDR1 is SGDLS and CDR2 is YYNGEE. There are 14 residues in the CDR3. This CDR3 reads CASSVGRSTDTQYF. In DNA, the CDR3 is TGTGCCAGCAGCGTAGGGAGGAGCACAGATACGCAGTATTTT.